Listed below are T cell receptor beta chains from one sample, sequenced in a study of cytomegalovirus exposure and HLA in healthy donors. Assay used: immunoSEQ multiplex PCR; TCRdb lists only in-frame clones, some missing. Among approximately 30,000 clones listed, about 65% were seen once. The source material was PBMCs. The receptors stem from a man aged 50 to 60 in good health and CMV-seropositive. Each CDR3 is given with its conserved first and last residue. D genes are given only for firm matches. The listing skips clone size in some rows; elsewhere it reads once, few, many or a size class.

j_call: TRBJ2-1
d_call: TRBD2
v_call: TRBV6-6
clone_size: -
cdr3_aa: CASSRNAGRDEQFF
cdr3_nt: TGTGCCAGCAGTCGGAACGCAGGGAGGGATGAGCAGTTCTTC

j_call: TRBJ2-1
d_call: -
v_call: TRBV5-1
clone_size: -
cdr3_aa: CASSLVGGESFF
cdr3_nt: TGCGCCAGCAGCTTGGTGGGCGGGGAGTCGTTCTTC

j_call: TRBJ1-1
d_call: -
v_call: TRBV6-5
clone_size: -
cdr3_aa: CASRSQGGRTEAFF
cdr3_nt: TGTGCCAGCAGGTCCCAAGGGGGTCGAACTGAAGCTTTCTTT

j_call: TRBJ2-7
d_call: TRBD1
v_call: TRBV5-6
clone_size: -
cdr3_aa: CASSSDRGAYEQYF
cdr3_nt: TGTGCCAGCAGCTCGGACAGGGGGGCCTACGAGCAGTACTTC

j_call: TRBJ1-4
d_call: -
v_call: TRBV5-6
clone_size: -
cdr3_aa: CASSLFFGEKLFF
cdr3_nt: TGTGCCAGCAGCCTTTTCTTCGGTGAAAAACTGTTTTTT

j_call: TRBJ1-2
d_call: -
v_call: TRBV2
clone_size: -
cdr3_aa: CASVGTGQTTLSSHGYTF
cdr3_nt: TGTGCCAGCGTAGGAACAGGACAGACTACACTTTCCTCGCATGGCTACACCTTC

j_call: TRBJ2-7
d_call: TRBD2
v_call: TRBV6-1
clone_size: few
cdr3_aa: CASESGGTRSKQYF
cdr3_nt: TGTGCCAGCGAATCAGGCGGGACTAGATCCAAGCAGTACTTC

j_call: TRBJ2-3
d_call: TRBD2
v_call: TRBV5-1
clone_size: -
cdr3_aa: CASSLKREGPDTQYF
cdr3_nt: TGCGCCAGCAGCCTAAAGCGGGAGGGGCCGGATACGCAGTATTTT

j_call: TRBJ2-1
d_call: -
v_call: TRBV18
clone_size: -
cdr3_aa: CASSPRTLDNEQFF
cdr3_nt: TGTGCCAGCTCACCACGGACTTTAGACAATGAGCAGTTCTTC

j_call: TRBJ1-6
d_call: -
v_call: TRBV30
clone_size: -
cdr3_aa: CAAATGLDNSPLHF
cdr3_nt: TGTGCTGCTGCTACGGGGTTGGATAATTCACCCCTCCACTTT

j_call: TRBJ1-1
d_call: -
v_call: TRBV5-1
clone_size: -
cdr3_aa: CASSLVQGLNTEAFF
cdr3_nt: TGCGCCAGCAGCTTGGTGCAGGGTCTGAACACTGAAGCTTTCTTT

j_call: TRBJ1-2
d_call: TRBD1
v_call: TRBV18
clone_size: -
cdr3_aa: CASSPRDRALEDTF
cdr3_nt: TGTGCCAGCTCACCAAGGGACAGGGCCCTGGAGGACACCTTC

j_call: TRBJ1-2
d_call: -
v_call: TRBV28
clone_size: -
cdr3_aa: CASSLAGGNGYTF
cdr3_nt: TGTGCCAGCAGTTTGGCTGGGGGGAATGGCTACACCTTC

j_call: TRBJ2-5
d_call: -
v_call: TRBV5-1
clone_size: -
cdr3_aa: CASSAGPTQETQYF
cdr3_nt: TGCGCCAGCAGCGCGGGACCAACCCAAGAGACCCAGTACTTC

j_call: TRBJ1-2
d_call: -
v_call: TRBV6-5
clone_size: -
cdr3_aa: CASSDGAFVYGYTF
cdr3_nt: TGTGCCAGCAGTGATGGGGCGTTCGTCTATGGCTACACCTTC

j_call: TRBJ1-6
d_call: TRBD1
v_call: TRBV30
clone_size: few
cdr3_aa: CAWQEGQGNSPLHF
cdr3_nt: TGTGCCTGGCAGGAGGGACAGGGGAATTCACCCCTCCACTTT

j_call: TRBJ1-2
d_call: TRBD1
v_call: TRBV29-1
clone_size: -
cdr3_aa: CSVTGNYGYTF
cdr3_nt: TGCAGCGTGACAGGGAACTATGGCTACACCTTC

j_call: TRBJ2-1
d_call: -
v_call: TRBV5-1
clone_size: -
cdr3_aa: CASSWDIYNEQFF
cdr3_nt: TGCGCCAGCAGCTGGGACATCTACAATGAGCAGTTCTTC

j_call: TRBJ1-1
d_call: -
v_call: TRBV10-3
clone_size: -
cdr3_aa: CAISDTAVNTEAFF
cdr3_nt: TGTGCCATCAGTGACACAGCGGTGAACACTGAAGCTTTCTTT

j_call: TRBJ2-7
d_call: TRBD1
v_call: TRBV30
clone_size: -
cdr3_aa: CAWSLTGNEQYF
cdr3_nt: TGTGCCTGGAGTTTGACAGGGAACGAGCAGTACTTC

j_call: TRBJ2-1
d_call: TRBD1
v_call: TRBV25-1
clone_size: -
cdr3_aa: CASSEYIGTGGSDEQFF
cdr3_nt: TGTGCCAGCAGTGAATATATTGGGACAGGGGGTTCCGATGAGCAGTTCTTC

j_call: TRBJ1-2
d_call: -
v_call: TRBV2
clone_size: -
cdr3_aa: CASSRVVNYGYTF
cdr3_nt: TGTGCCAGCAGTCGTGTAGTGAACTATGGCTACACCTTC

j_call: TRBJ1-1
d_call: -
v_call: TRBV7-9
clone_size: few
cdr3_aa: CASVSQQNTEAFF
cdr3_nt: TGTGCCAGCGTAAGTCAACAGAACACTGAAGCTTTCTTT

j_call: TRBJ1-1
d_call: TRBD1
v_call: TRBV2
clone_size: -
cdr3_aa: CASRTGENTEAFF
cdr3_nt: TGTGCCAGCCGGACAGGAGAGAACACTGAAGCTTTCTTT

j_call: TRBJ2-5
d_call: -
v_call: TRBV30
clone_size: -
cdr3_aa: CAWSGGKATQETQYF
cdr3_nt: TGTGCCTGGAGTGGCGGAAAAGCGACTCAAGAGACCCAGTACTTC

j_call: TRBJ2-5
d_call: -
v_call: TRBV14
clone_size: -
cdr3_aa: CASSQGARSETQYF
cdr3_nt: TGTGCCAGCAGCCAAGGGGCCCGATCGGAGACCCAGTACTTC

j_call: TRBJ2-5
d_call: TRBD2
v_call: TRBV5-1
clone_size: few
cdr3_aa: CASRKLAAGLETQYF
cdr3_nt: TGCGCCAGCAGGAAACTAGCGGCGGGGCTTGAGACCCAGTACTTC

j_call: TRBJ2-5
d_call: -
v_call: TRBV7-7
clone_size: few
cdr3_aa: CASSLGLKETQYF
cdr3_nt: TGTGCCAGCAGCTTAGGACTGAAAGAGACCCAGTACTTC

j_call: TRBJ2-7
d_call: TRBD2
v_call: TRBV30
clone_size: few
cdr3_aa: CAWSWGGEQYF
cdr3_nt: TGTGCCTGGAGTTGGGGAGGGGAGCAGTACTTC

j_call: TRBJ2-6
d_call: -
v_call: TRBV6-6
clone_size: -
cdr3_aa: CASRDTNSLGANVLTF
cdr3_nt: TGTGCCAGCCGGGACACCAACTCCTTGGGGGCCAACGTCCTGACTTTC

j_call: TRBJ2-7
d_call: -
v_call: TRBV6-5
clone_size: -
cdr3_aa: CASSLYSEQYF
cdr3_nt: TGTGCCAGCAGTTTATACTCCGAGCAGTACTTC

j_call: TRBJ2-5
d_call: -
v_call: TRBV6-5
clone_size: few
cdr3_aa: CASSAGFQETQYF
cdr3_nt: TGTGCCAGCAGTGCAGGGTTCCAAGAGACCCAGTACTTC

j_call: TRBJ2-1
d_call: TRBD1
v_call: TRBV6-1
clone_size: few
cdr3_aa: CASRKGQLNEQFF
cdr3_nt: TGTGCCAGCAGGAAGGGACAGCTCAATGAGCAGTTCTTC

j_call: TRBJ1-2
d_call: -
v_call: TRBV5-4
clone_size: -
cdr3_aa: CASSLGGTGPTIYTF
cdr3_nt: TGTGCCAGCAGCTTGGGTGGTACAGGCCCCACAATTTACACCTTC

j_call: TRBJ2-5
d_call: -
v_call: TRBV7-9
clone_size: few
cdr3_aa: CASSPGSQETQYF
cdr3_nt: TGTGCCAGCAGCCCAGGGTCCCAAGAGACCCAGTACTTC

j_call: TRBJ1-4
d_call: TRBD1
v_call: TRBV10-3
clone_size: -
cdr3_aa: CAISTGALGEKLFF
cdr3_nt: TGTGCCATCAGTACAGGGGCGCTGGGAGAAAAACTGTTTTTT

j_call: TRBJ1-2
d_call: -
v_call: TRBV7-2
clone_size: few
cdr3_aa: CASSLQGFRGYTF
cdr3_nt: TGTGCCAGCAGCTTACAGGGGTTTCGGGGCTACACCTTC

j_call: TRBJ1-1
d_call: TRBD1
v_call: TRBV16
clone_size: few
cdr3_aa: CASSQSPSLTGTNTEAFF
cdr3_nt: TGTGCCAGCAGCCAAAGCCCCAGCTTGACAGGGACGAACACTGAAGCTTTCTTT

j_call: TRBJ1-6
d_call: TRBD1
v_call: TRBV6-5
clone_size: -
cdr3_aa: CASSYGTDNSPLHF
cdr3_nt: TGTGCCAGCAGCTACGGGACAGATAATTCACCCCTCCACTTT

j_call: TRBJ1-6
d_call: -
v_call: TRBV5-6
clone_size: few
cdr3_aa: CASSLGTSDSPLHF
cdr3_nt: TGTGCCAGCAGCTTGGGGACAAGTGATTCACCCCTCCACTTT

j_call: TRBJ2-1
d_call: TRBD2
v_call: TRBV6-4
clone_size: -
cdr3_aa: CASNPGGSGEQFF
cdr3_nt: TGTGCCAGCAACCCCGGCGGGAGTGGTGAGCAGTTCTTC

j_call: TRBJ1-5
d_call: -
v_call: TRBV19
clone_size: -
cdr3_aa: CASSHNGQPYQPQHF
cdr3_nt: TGTGCCAGTAGTCATAACGGACAGCCCTATCAGCCCCAGCATTTT